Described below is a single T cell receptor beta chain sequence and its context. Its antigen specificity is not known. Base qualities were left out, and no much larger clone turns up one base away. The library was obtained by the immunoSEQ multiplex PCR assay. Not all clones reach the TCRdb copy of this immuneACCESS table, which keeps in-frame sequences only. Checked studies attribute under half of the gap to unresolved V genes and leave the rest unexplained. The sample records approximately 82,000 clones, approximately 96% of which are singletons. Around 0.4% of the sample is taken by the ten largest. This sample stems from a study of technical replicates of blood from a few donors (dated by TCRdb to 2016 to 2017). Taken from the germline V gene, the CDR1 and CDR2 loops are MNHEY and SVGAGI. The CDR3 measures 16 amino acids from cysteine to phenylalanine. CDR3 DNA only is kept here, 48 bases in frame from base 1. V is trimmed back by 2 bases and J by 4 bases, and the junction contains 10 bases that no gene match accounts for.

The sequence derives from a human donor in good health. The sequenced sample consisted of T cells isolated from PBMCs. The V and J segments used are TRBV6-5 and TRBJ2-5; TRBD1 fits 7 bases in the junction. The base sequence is TGTGCCAGCAGTTACAATATACAGGGGTTGGTAGAGACCCAGTACTTC. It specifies CASSYNIQGLVETQYF.